The 30 T cell receptor beta chains listed next were all sequenced from one sample in a study of cytomegalovirus exposure and HLA in healthy donors. Both 60 Vbeta primers and 13 Jbeta primers went into the PCR. The protocol was immunoSEQ multiplex PCR, while the TCRdb copy is restricted to in-frame clones and leaves out a portion. The sample yields 110,000 or so clones, over 9.5% seen once. Specimen: PBMCs. The receptors here all came from a man aged 40-49 years in good health and CMV-seropositive.

J is TRBJ1-1 and V is TRBV6-4; D is possibly TRBD1 (5 bases). From germline, CDR1 is MRHNA and CDR2 SNTAGT. Trimming removed 0 bases from V and 5 bases from J, with 13 bases in between. The CDR3 contains 15 residues. The CDR3 sequence is CASSDSWGGGTEAFF. The CDR3 DNA sequence: TGTGCCAGCAGTGACTCATGGGGCGGGGGGACTGAAGCTTTCTTT.

CDR3 DNA: TGTGCCAGTAGTCGATTCGGCTGGCGGGAGGGTCACAATGAGCAGTTCTTC. Protein sequence: CASSRFGWREGHNEQFF. The chain joins TRBV19 to TRBJ2-1, with 9 positions matching TRBD2. This CDR3 is built from 17 residues. Germline loops: CDR1 LNHDA, CDR2 SQIVND (reference sequence). V shed 5 bases, J shed 5 bases, and the junction held 13 bases outside the gene matches.

This chain joins TRBV5-6 and TRBJ2-2; 11 bases line up with TRBD1. Germline V lookup: CDR1 SGHDT, CDR2 YYEEEE. V trimming: 1 base; J trimming: 6 bases; junction bases outside the gene matches: 5. The CDR3 runs 16 residues. In nucleotides, the CDR3 is TGTGCCAGCAGCTTGTCTTGGACAGGGGGCTCCGGGGAGCTGTTTTTT. This encodes CASSLSWTGGSGELFF. The full variable domain, with the rest looked up from reference TRBV5-6 and TRBJ2-2, is DAGVTQSPTHLIKTRGQQVTLRCSPKSGHDTVSWYQQALGQGPQFIFQYYEEEERQRGNFPDRFSGHQFPNYSSELNVNALLLGDSALYLCASSLSWTGGSGELFFGEGSRLTVL.

This clone has more than one count but fewer than ten. The CDR3 DNA is TGTGCCAGTACCCCGACAGGGCAAGGCACTGAAGCTTTCTTT. This encodes CASTPTGQGTEAFF. The J gene is TRBJ1-1, the V gene TRBV19; 7 bases are a match to TRBD1. V lost 7 bases to trimming and J lost 4 bases; unmatched junction nucleotides: 9. Germline V gene lookup returns CDR1 LNHDA and CDR2 SQIVND (reference sequence). The CDR3 has 14 amino acids. The full variable domain, its missing parts supplied by reference TRBV19 and TRBJ1-1, is DGGITQSPKYLFRKEGQNVTLSCEQNLNHDAMYWYRQDPGQGLRLIYYSQIVNDFQKGDIAEGYSVSREKKESFPLTVTSAQKNPTAFYLCASTPTGQGTEAFFGQGTRLTVV.

V is TRBV2 and J is TRBJ1-5, with a weak D call TRBD1 (5 bases). Germline CDR1 reads SNHLY; CDR2 reads FYNNEI. CDR3 length: 14 residues. V dropped 2 bases and J dropped 6 bases, with 11 bases sitting between them. DNA for the CDR3: TGTGCCAGCAGTGAATCGCGGGGCGCTCAGCCCCAGCATTTT. This translates into CASSESRGAQPQHF.

The chain joins TRBV7-9 to TRBJ1-1; D is uncertain. V lost 4 bases to trimming and J lost 5 bases, with 17 bases between them. The CDR3 sequence is 15 residues long. Per germline, CDR1 SEHNR and CDR2 FQNEAQ (reference sequence). CDR3 coding DNA: TGTGCCAGCAGCTACGAGACCCGGCTCGGGACTGAAGCTTTCTTT. Amino acids: CASSYETRLGTEAFF. Full variable domain (rest looked up from reference TRBV7-9 and TRBJ1-1): DTGVSQNPRHKITKRGQNVTFRCDPISEHNRLYWYRQTLGQGPEFLTYFQNEAQLEKSRLLSDRFSAERPKGSFSTLEIQRTEQGDSAMYLCASSYETRLGTEAFFGQGTRLTVV.

The chain combines TRBV11-2 with TRBJ1-4, with a possible D match to TRBD1 (5 bases). Trimming left V 6 bases short and J 8 bases short, with 25 bases between. The V gene's germline CDR1 is SGHAT and CDR2 FQNNGV. The CDR3 consists of 17 residues. In nucleotides, the CDR3 is TGTGCCAGCAGACTCGGGCCGGGGGGGACCCTGGAGGAAAAACTGTTTTTT. Its protein product is CASRLGPGGTLEEKLFF.

This CDR3 is CASSLPSGFGTDTQYF. CDR3 sequence (DNA): TGTGCCAGCAGCCTGCCCAGCGGATTTGGCACAGATACGCAGTATTTT. The chain uses TRBV5-4 and TRBJ2-3; D might be TRBD2 (5 bases). There are 16 residues in the CDR3. Germline values: CDR1 SGHNT, CDR2 YYREEE (reference sequence). The V gene lost 4 bases and the J gene lost 1 base, with 16 bases spanning the gap. Full variable domain (remainder filled in from reference TRBV5-4 and TRBJ2-3): ETGVTQSPTHLIKTRGQQVTLRCSSQSGHNTVSWYQQALGQGPQFIFQYYREEENGRGNFPPRFSGLQFPNYSSELNVNALELDDSALYLCASSLPSGFGTDTQYFGPGTRLTVL.

This clone was found a few times. This chain links TRBV29-1 with TRBJ1-1; TRBD1 is a possible D gene (5 bases). The germline V gene encodes CDR1 SQVTM and CDR2 ANQGSEA. The CDR3 runs to 13 residues. CDR3 sequence reads: CSFKAHRGGGAFF. As DNA, the CDR3 is TGCAGTTTCAAGGCTCACCGCGGGGGGGGAGCTTTCTTT.

This clone turned up a few times. The chain carries TRBV7-8 and TRBJ1-5, with 10 bases aligning to TRBD1. The trim removed 4 bases at V and 6 bases at J, leaving 9 bases unmatched. The CDR3 totals 16 residues. Germline V gene sequence: CDR1 SGHVS, CDR2 FQNEAQ. The CDR3 region is CASSYNDRGQRQPQHF. CDR3 coding DNA: TGTGCCAGCAGCTATAACGACAGGGGGCAGCGTCAGCCCCAGCATTTT.

The chain uses TRBV6-5 and TRBJ1-1; 7 nucleotides agree with TRBD1. V dropped 5 bases and J dropped 9; count of bases not matched to a gene: 12. Germline values: CDR1 MNHEY, CDR2 SVGAGI. CDR3 length: 14 residues. Written as DNA, the CDR3 is TGTGCCAGCAGTCAGGACAGGAGGGACTTCCAAGCTTTCTTT. It is translated as CASSQDRRDFQAFF.

The chain combines TRBV5-4 with TRBJ2-5; a possible D gene is TRBD1 (6 bases). The germline V gene encodes CDR1 SGHNT and CDR2 YYREEE (reference sequence). CDR3 length: 15 residues. Trimming removed 0 bases from V and 3 bases from J, with 12 bases in between. The chain's CDR3 is CASSLVGHWKETQYF. Here the CDR3 DNA reads TGTGCCAGCAGCTTGGTGGGACATTGGAAAGAGACCCAGTACTTC. Full variable domain (missing parts from reference TRBV5-4 and TRBJ2-5): ETGVTQSPTHLIKTRGQQVTLRCSSQSGHNTVSWYQQALGQGPQFIFQYYREEENGRGNFPPRFSGLQFPNYSSELNVNALELDDSALYLCASSLVGHWKETQYFGPGTRLLVL.

CDR3 DNA sequence: TGCGCCAGCAGCGAAAGAGGGGAGACCCAGTACTTC. Protein product: CASSERGETQYF. The chain carries TRBV5-1 and TRBJ2-5; the D gene is possibly TRBD2 (5 bases). CDR3 length equals 12 residues. The germline V gene encodes CDR1 SGHRS and CDR2 YFSETQ. V lost 4 bases, J lost 5 bases, and 9 bases lay in between.

The chain uses TRBV5-1 and TRBJ2-7; possibly TRBD1 for D (6 bases). Germline V CDR1 and CDR2: SGHRS, YFSETQ. With 4 bases removed from V and 0 bases from J, the gap between germline ends came to 23 bases. The CDR3 consists of 18 residues. CDR3 sequence reads: CASSRQDPTGSSSYEQYF. In DNA, the CDR3 is TGCGCCAGCAGCCGTCAGGATCCCACAGGGTCGAGCTCCTACGAGCAGTACTTC.

V gene TRBV5-5 combines with J gene TRBJ1-1; no reliable D call. V was shortened by 0 bases and J by 1 base, with 13 bases between the two germline ends. The CDR3 is 16 residues long. From germline, CDR1 is SGHKS and CDR2 YYEKEE (reference sequence). CDR3 DNA sequence: TGTGCCAGCAGCTTGGTGCGGGTGATTTCGAACACTGAAGCTTTCTTT. Translated: CASSLVRVISNTEAFF.

The chain combines TRBV23-1 with TRBJ2-5, with TRBD2 as a possible D gene (5 bases). TRBV23-1 has ORF status, its function being uncertain. V lost 4 bases and J lost 1, with 22 bases in between. The CDR3 is made up of 18 amino acids. The CDR3 sequence is CASSLGSIFRDSQETQYF. In DNA form, the CDR3 reads TGCGCCAGCAGTCTCGGGTCGATATTTCGGGATTCCCAAGAGACCCAGTACTTC.

The sample holds a few counts of this clone. The gene calls are TRBV9 and TRBJ2-1; D is unresolved. There are 12 residues in the CDR3. CDR1 SGDLS and CDR2 YYNGEE come from the germline V gene. With 3 bases removed from V and 6 bases from J, the gap between germline ends came to 7 bases. CDR3 amino acids: CASSALPNEQFF. The DNA of the CDR3 is TGTGCCAGCAGCGCCCTTCCCAATGAGCAGTTCTTC.

This sequence joins TRBV7-2 and TRBJ2-2; 7 nucleotides align to TRBD1. The junction had 10 bases not matched to a gene; V was cut back by 2 bases and J by 4 bases. The CDR3 has 17 amino acids. Per the germline V gene, CDR1 is SGHTA and CDR2 is FQGNSA. The CDR3 DNA sequence: TGTGCCAGCAGCTTATCCAGACAGGGATCGGGCACCGGGGAGCTGTTTTTT. As protein: CASSLSRQGSGTGELFF. Variable domain in full (rest from reference TRBV7-2 and TRBJ2-2): GAGVSQSPSNKVTEKGKDVELRCDPISGHTALYWYRQSLGQGLEFLIYFQGNSAPDKSGLPSDRFSAERTGGSVSTLTIQRTQQEDSAVYLCASSLSRQGSGTGELFFGEGSRLTVL.

Only a few counts were recorded for this clone. CDR3 DNA sequence: TGTGCCAGTAGCGACAGGGGCAACCCCACAGATACGCAGTATTTT. Protein sequence: CASSDRGNPTDTQYF. This sequence joins TRBV19 and TRBJ2-3; 8 bases match TRBD1. Germline V gene lookup returns CDR1 LNHDA and CDR2 SQIVND (reference sequence). CDR3 size: 15 residues. Trimming cost V 6 bases and J 2 bases; bases outside gene matches: 7.

The rearrangement links TRBV27 to TRBJ2-7, with a tentative D call TRBD1 (6 bases). In germline, CDR1 is MNHEY, CDR2 SMNVEV (reference sequence). The length of the CDR3 is 13 residues. The V gene lost 8 bases and the J gene lost 3 bases, with 14 bases spanning the gap. The CDR3 DNA is TGTGCCAGCTCCACAGGGCCCCGCTACGAGCAGTACTTC. Protein sequence: CASSTGPRYEQYF.

A few counts support this clone. This chain joins TRBV2 and TRBJ2-2; TRBD2 aligns across 7 bases. Per germline, CDR1 SNHLY and CDR2 FYNNEI. V lost 6 bases to trimming and J lost 7 bases; unmatched junction nucleotides: 14. The CDR3 has 16 amino acids. The CDR3 DNA follows: TGTGCCAGCAGGAAAGCGGGATCGTATAATTTCGGGGAGCTGTTTTTT. Protein product: CASRKAGSYNFGELFF.

This sequence joins TRBV5-1 and TRBJ2-1; 7 nucleotides line up with TRBD2. Unmatched junction bases numbered 7, after V lost 0 bases and J lost 10 bases. The CDR3 is 14 residues long. Germline loops: CDR1 SGHRS, CDR2 YFSETQ. The CDR3 loop reads CASSLAPSGGEQFF. Here the CDR3 DNA reads TGCGCCAGCAGCTTGGCCCCTAGCGGAGGCGAGCAGTTCTTC.

The V gene is TRBV18, the J gene TRBJ2-1, with 10 bases that match TRBD2. V was pared by 2 bases and J by 10 bases, with 8 bases of the junction left unmatched. CDR1 KGHSH and CDR2 LQKENI come from the germline V gene. The CDR3 runs to 15 residues. This CDR3 reads CASSPSAGGPLEQFF. CDR3 DNA: TGTGCCAGCTCACCATCAGCGGGAGGGCCTTTGGAGCAGTTCTTC.

The rearrangement links TRBV5-1 to TRBJ2-7; weak D call: TRBD1 (7 bases). Per the germline V gene, CDR1 is SGHRS and CDR2 is YFSETQ. The germline V and J ends were trimmed by 5 bases and 3 bases, with 15 bases remaining between them. The CDR3 has 14 residues. CDR3 DNA sequence: TGCGCCAGCAGGAGCCCAGGGGGGAACTACGAGCAGTACTTC. As protein: CASRSPGGNYEQYF.

V is TRBV19 and J is TRBJ1-5; 7 nucleotides align to TRBD1. This CDR3 is built from 16 residues. The ends lost 3 bases at V and 2 bases at J; junction bases unmatched: 7. CDR1 LNHDA and CDR2 SQIVND come from the germline V gene (reference sequence). Here the CDR3 DNA reads TGTGCCAGTAGTATCCCGGGACAGATACGCAATCAGCCCCAGCATTTT. Amino acids: CASSIPGQIRNQPQHF.

This clone was counted a few times. The chain is built from TRBV27 and TRBJ1-4, with 9 bases lining up with TRBD1. This CDR3 has 14 residues. Trimming at V came to 6 bases and at J to 8 bases, leaving 7 bases not matched to a gene. CDR1 is MNHEY and CDR2 is SMNVEV in the germline V gene (reference sequence). The CDR3 reads CASSRVGQGEKLFF. Here the CDR3 DNA reads TGTGCCAGCAGCCGTGTCGGACAGGGGGAAAAACTGTTTTTT.

This clone showed up just a few times. This chain links TRBV2 with TRBJ1-1, with D maybe TRBD1 (6 bases). The V end was cut by 6 bases, the J end by 1 base, with 9 bases between. CDR3 length equals 13 residues. In germline, CDR1 is SNHLY, CDR2 FYNNEI. CDR3 nucleotide sequence: TGTGCCAGCAGAACGGACAGGAACACTGAAGCTTTCTTT. Its protein product is CASRTDRNTEAFF.

The gene calls are TRBV6-5 and TRBJ1-1, with D unresolved. Looked up from germline, CDR1 is MNHEY and CDR2 is SVGAGI. Trimming removed 4 bases from V and 0 bases from J, with 9 bases in between. This CDR3 has 14 residues. The chain's CDR3 is CASSSRSLNTEAFF. Written as DNA, the CDR3 is TGTGCCAGCAGTTCGAGATCGCTGAACACTGAAGCTTTCTTT.

A few counts support this clone. V is TRBV7-2 and J is TRBJ2-1; perhaps TRBD1 as D (6 bases). Germline-derived CDR1 and CDR2 are SGHTA and FQGNSA. Between the trimmed V and J ends, which lost 5 bases and 3 bases, there was a span of 14 bases. The CDR3 is made up of 15 amino acids. CDR3 amino acids: CASSLPGVGYNEQFF. CDR3 in DNA: TGTGCCAGCAGCCTTCCAGGGGTCGGCTACAATGAGCAGTTCTTC. Supplemented by reference TRBV7-2 and TRBJ2-1, the full variable domain reads GAGVSQSPSNKVTEKGKDVELRCDPISGHTALYWYRQSLGQGLEFLIYFQGNSAPDKSGLPSDRFSAERTGGSVSTLTIQRTQQEDSAVYLCASSLPGVGYNEQFFGPGTRLTVL.

This clone has more than one count but fewer than ten. One end of the junction does not line up with germline, which may come from a read error. The chain has TRBV7-9 and TRBJ2-3, with 10 bases lining up with TRBD2. CDR1 SEHNR and CDR2 FQNEAQ come from the germline V gene (reference sequence). The CDR3 contains 14 residues. CDR3 sequence reads: CASSLLGSAGGPPF. For the CDR3, the DNA is TGTGCCAGCAGCCTCCTGGGGTCAGCGGGAGGGCCGCCATTT.